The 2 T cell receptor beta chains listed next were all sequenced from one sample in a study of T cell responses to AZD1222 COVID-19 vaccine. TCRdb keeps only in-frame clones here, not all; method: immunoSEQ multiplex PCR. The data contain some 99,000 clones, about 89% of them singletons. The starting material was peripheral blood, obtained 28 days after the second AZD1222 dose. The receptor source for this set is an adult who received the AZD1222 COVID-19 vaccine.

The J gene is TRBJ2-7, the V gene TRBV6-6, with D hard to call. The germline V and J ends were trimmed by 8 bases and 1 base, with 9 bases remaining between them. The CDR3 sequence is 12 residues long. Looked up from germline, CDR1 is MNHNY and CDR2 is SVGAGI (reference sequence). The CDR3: CASDGASYEQYF. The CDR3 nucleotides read TGTGCCAGCGATGGAGCTTCCTACGAGCAGTACTTC.

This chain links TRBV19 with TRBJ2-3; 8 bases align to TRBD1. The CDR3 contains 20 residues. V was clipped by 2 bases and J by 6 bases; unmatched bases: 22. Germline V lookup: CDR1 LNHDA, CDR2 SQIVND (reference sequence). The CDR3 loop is CASSIPPLDRAFPLRDTQYF. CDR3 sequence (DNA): TGTGCCAGTAGTATACCCCCGCTGGACAGGGCTTTCCCCCTGAGGGATACGCAGTATTTT.